Below, 8 T cell receptor beta chains from the same sample are listed, as sequenced in a study of regulatory T cells in long-lasting Graves disease. Time point indicated: persistent/refractory GD, antithyroid drugs over 5 years with positive TRAb. Generation of the TCR library employed RNA extracted from PBMCs. Library construction for TCR beta used iRepertoire HTBI primers and Arm-PCR of CDR3 regions. One entry per CDR3 protein, called by TCRdb with MiXCR from the multiplex PCR reads. The table lists 400,000 to 500,000 distinct CDR3 sequences, roughly 20% of them singletons. Sequencing used peripheral blood mononuclear cells (PBMCs), obtained when the disease was refractory, from a patient treated with antithyroid drugs. These receptors all come from a female donor with Graves disease.

Ten or more counts support this clonotype. The chain has TRBV6-2 or TRBV6-3 and TRBJ1-5; D uncertain. CDR1 and CDR2 (germline): MNHEY, SVGEGT. This CDR3 has 17 residues. V was cut by 0 bases and J by 2 bases, with 14 bases left in between. Written as DNA, the CDR3 is TGTGCCAGCAGTTACTCGATTGCTCGCAGAGGCAATCAGCCCCAGCATTTT. Translation gives CASSYSIARRGNQPQHF.

This clonotype showed up just once. The V gene is TRBV20-1, the J gene TRBJ2-1, with unresolved D. This CDR3 comprises 12 residues. The germline CDR1 and CDR2 sequences are DFQATT and SNEGSKA (reference sequence). V lost 6 bases and J lost 12, with 18 bases in between. The CDR3 region is CSAPPGLDGQFF. As DNA, the CDR3 is TGCAGTGCCCCGCCCGGGTTGGATGGGCAGTTCTTC.

The sample holds a few counts of this clonotype. V gene TRBV4-1 combines with J gene TRBJ1-2; a possible D gene is TRBD1 (5 bases). The CDR3 covers 13 residues. Germline V lookup: CDR1 MGHRA, CDR2 YSYEKL. Trimming took off 8 bases at V and 4 bases at J, with 14 bases between the two ends. CDR3 sequence reads: CASAGQGGYGYTF. CDR3 DNA: TGCGCCAGCGCAGGTCAGGGCGGCTATGGCTACACCTTC.

The table lists this clonotype with many counts. V is TRBV29-1 and J is TRBJ2-7; 10 positions agree with TRBD2. With V trimmed by 2 bases and J by 0 bases, 1 base remained unmatched. CDR3 length: 14 amino acids. Looked up from germline, CDR1 is SQVTM and CDR2 is ANQGSEA. In nucleotides, the CDR3 is TGCAGCGTTGAAACTAGCGGGACCTCCTACGAGCAGTACTTC. Translating it yields CSVETSGTSYEQYF.

As regards this clonotype: A much larger clone is a single base away; this may be a read error. V and J are TRBV7-6 and TRBJ2-7; tentative D call: TRBD2 (5 bases). The CDR3 covers 13 residues. Per germline, CDR1 SGHVS and CDR2 FNYEAQ. The CDR3 spells CASSSEVRNEQCF. CDR3 DNA sequence: TGTGCCAGCAGCTCGGAGGTACGGAACGAGCAGTGCTTC.

This clonotype was detected many times. The chain couples TRBV5-1 to TRBJ1-1, with a possible D match to TRBD1 (6 bases). The germline gives CDR1 SGHRS, CDR2 YFSETQ. V lost 6 bases, J lost 5 bases, and 17 bases lay in between. The CDR3 sequence is 14 residues long. CDR3 nucleotides: TGCGCCAGCACCCTCGGTGGGGGCGAGACTGAAGCTTTCTTT. Translated: CASTLGGGETEAFF.

This clonotype was found many times. The CDR3 DNA reads TGTGCCAGCAAAGACCCCCATCAGCGTCCCGTCGGGGAGCTGTTTTTT. Protein sequence: CASKDPHQRPVGELFF. The rearrangement uses TRBV27 and TRBJ2-2; D remains unclear. Per the germline V gene, CDR1 is MNHEY and CDR2 is SMNVEV (reference sequence). V lost 7 bases, J lost 7 bases, and 22 bases lay in between. The CDR3 has 16 amino acids.

This clonotype occurred many times. The chain recombines TRBV28 with TRBJ1-1, with D uncertain. The CDR3 loop spans 12 amino acids. Germline V gives CDR1 MDHEN, CDR2 SYDVKM. The V end lost 8 bases, the J end lost 4 bases, and 11 bases lay between the germline ends. This chain's CDR3 is CASGRGITEAFF. The DNA of the CDR3 is TGTGCCAGCGGGAGAGGGATCACTGAAGCTTTCTTT. The full variable domain, with the rest looked up from reference TRBV28 and TRBJ1-1, is DVKVTQSSRYLVKRTGEKVFLECVQDMDHENMFWYRQDPGLGLRLIYFSYDVKMKEKGDIPEGYSVSREKKERFSLILESASTNQTSMYLCASGRGITEAFFGQGTRLTVV.